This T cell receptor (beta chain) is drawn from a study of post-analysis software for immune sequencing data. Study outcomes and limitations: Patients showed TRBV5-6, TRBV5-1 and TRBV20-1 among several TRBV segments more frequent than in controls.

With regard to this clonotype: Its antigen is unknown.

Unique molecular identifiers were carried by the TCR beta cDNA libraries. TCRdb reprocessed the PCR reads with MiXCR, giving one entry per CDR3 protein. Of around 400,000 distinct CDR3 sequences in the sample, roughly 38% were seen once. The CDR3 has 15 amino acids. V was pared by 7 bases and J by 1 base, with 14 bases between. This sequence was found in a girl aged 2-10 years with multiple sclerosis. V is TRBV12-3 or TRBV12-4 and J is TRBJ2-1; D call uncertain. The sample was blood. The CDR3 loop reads CASNLLGRSYNEQFF. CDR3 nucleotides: TGTGCCAGCAACCTCCTGGGAAGGTCCTACAATGAGCAGTTCTTC.